These 5 T cell receptor beta chains were all obtained from the same sample, sequenced in a study of cytomegalovirus exposure and HLA in healthy donors. Primers included in the PCR were 60 Vbeta and 13 Jbeta primers. Generated by immunoSEQ multiplex PCR, the TCRdb table keeps only in-frame clones and is missing some. Its table lists around 200,000 clones. Sequenced input: PBMCs. These TCRs come from a woman aged 25 to 45 in good health and CMV-seropositive.

The rearrangement uses TRBV10-1 and TRBJ2-1, with 12 positions matching TRBD2. The CDR3 consists of 19 residues. J was trimmed by 0 bases and V by 2 bases; bases with no gene match: 8. Per germline, CDR1 WNHNN and CDR2 SYGVQD (reference sequence). The CDR3: CASSELASGRVSSYNEQFF. The CDR3 coding sequence is TGCGCCAGCAGTGAGCTGGCTAGCGGGAGGGTCAGCTCCTACAATGAGCAGTTCTTC.

This chain joins TRBV27 and TRBJ2-7; 16 positions agree with TRBD2. Germline values: CDR1 MNHEY, CDR2 SMNVEV (reference sequence). V was pared by 1 base and J by 3 bases, with 12 bases of the junction left unmatched. This CDR3 comprises 20 residues. The CDR3 nucleotides are TGTGCCAGCAGTTTATTTCACGGGACTAGCGGGAGGGCCGATGGCTACGAGCAGTACTTC. Amino acid sequence: CASSLFHGTSGRADGYEQYF.

The chain recombines TRBV2 with TRBJ1-6; the D gene is possibly TRBD1 (6 bases). CDR1 is SNHLY and CDR2 is FYNNEI in the germline V gene. V was clipped by 2 bases and J by 11 bases, with 10 bases between them. CDR3 length equals 13 residues. Here the CDR3 reads CASSEQGIPPLHF. The CDR3 DNA is TGTGCCAGCAGTGAACAGGGGATCCCACCCCTCCACTTT.

V usage is TRBV4-3 and J usage is TRBJ1-6, with no clear D. This CDR3 contains 16 residues. V lost 2 bases, J lost 9 bases, and 17 bases lay in between. CDR1 and CDR2 from the germline V gene are LGHNA and YSLEER. Here the CDR3 reads CASSQRVSTDISPLHF. In DNA form, the CDR3 reads TGCGCCAGCAGCCAACGCGTATCCACAGACATTTCACCCCTCCACTTT.

The chain has TRBV5-8 and TRBJ2-3, with TRBD2 as a possible D gene (5 bases). V dropped 5 bases and J dropped 0 bases, with 7 bases sitting between them. The CDR3 contains 13 residues. CDR1 is SGHTS, CDR2 YDEGEE, per germline. The CDR3 loop reads CASREDSTDTQYF. The CDR3 DNA reads as TGTGCCAGCAGGGAGGACAGCACAGATACGCAGTATTTT.